The 4 T cell receptor beta chains below all came from one sample that was sequenced in a study of blood T cells in healthy people across ages. Together with a sample-barcoded 5' primer, a J-beta primer mix was included in a second PCR lasting 7 to 11 cycles. TCRdb reprocessed the 5' RACE reads with MiXCR, giving one entry per CDR3 protein. The sample records 1,500,000 or so distinct CDR3 sequences, roughly 59% being singletons. The sample comprised blood. These receptors all come from a man between 18 and 29 years old in good health.

The V and J genes are TRBV6-6 and TRBJ2-2; D perhaps matches TRBD1 (5 bases). This CDR3 is built from 15 residues. In germline, CDR1 is MNHNY, CDR2 SVGAGI (reference sequence). V lost 2 bases and J lost 4, with 11 bases in between. Written as DNA, the CDR3 is TGTGCCAGCAGTTACGGCAGGGTCGGCACCGGGGAGCTGTTTTTT. Translating gives CASSYGRVGTGELFF.

The chain couples TRBV29-1 to TRBJ1-1; D is ambiguous. This CDR3 is 13 amino acids long. The germline V and J ends were trimmed by 1 base and 4 bases, with 10 bases remaining between them. Looked up from germline, CDR1 is SQVTM and CDR2 is ANQGSEA. The CDR3 here is CSVEGGASTEAFF. For the CDR3, the DNA is TGCAGCGTTGAAGGAGGTGCTAGCACTGAAGCTTTCTTT.

This chain connects TRBV4-2 to TRBJ2-7; the D gene is possibly TRBD1 (5 bases). With 0 bases removed from V and 2 bases from J, the gap between germline ends came to 17 bases. CDR3 length equals 17 residues. CDR1 is LGHNA and CDR2 is YNFKEQ in the germline V gene. The CDR3 loop reads CASSQEVGAPQTYEQYF. CDR3 DNA: TGTGCCAGCAGCCAAGAGGTTGGGGCCCCACAAACCTACGAGCAGTACTTC.

The rearrangement uses TRBV20-1 and TRBJ1-1; D perhaps matches TRBD1 (5 bases). Trimming cost V 2 bases and J 1 base, with 14 bases left between them. Germline assignment: CDR1 DFQATT and CDR2 SNEGSKA (reference sequence). The CDR3 loop spans 15 amino acids. CDR3 DNA sequence: TGCAGTGCTAGACCGCCGGCCGGGGCGAACACTGAAGCTTTCTTT. It yields the protein CSARPPAGANTEAFF.